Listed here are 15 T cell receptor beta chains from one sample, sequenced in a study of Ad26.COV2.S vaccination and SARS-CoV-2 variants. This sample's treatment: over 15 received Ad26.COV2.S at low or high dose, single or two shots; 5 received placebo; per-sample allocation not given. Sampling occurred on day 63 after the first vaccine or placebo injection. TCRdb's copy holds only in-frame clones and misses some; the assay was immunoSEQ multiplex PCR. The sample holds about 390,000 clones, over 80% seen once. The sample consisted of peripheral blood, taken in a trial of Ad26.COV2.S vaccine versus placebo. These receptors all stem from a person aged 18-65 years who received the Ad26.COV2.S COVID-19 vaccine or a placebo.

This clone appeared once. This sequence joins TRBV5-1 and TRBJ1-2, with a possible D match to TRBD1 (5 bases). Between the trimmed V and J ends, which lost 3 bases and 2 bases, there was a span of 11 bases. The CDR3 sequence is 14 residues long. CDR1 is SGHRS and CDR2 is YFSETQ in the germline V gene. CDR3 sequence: CASSSGPTNYGYTF. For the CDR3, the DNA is TGCGCCAGCAGCTCGGGACCGACCAACTATGGCTACACCTTC.

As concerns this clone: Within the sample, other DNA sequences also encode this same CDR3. For the CDR3, the DNA is TGTGCCAGTAGTAGCAGCTCCTACGAGCAGTACTTC. It codes for CASSSSSYEQYF. The chain combines TRBV19 with TRBJ2-7; D is ambiguous. Trimming shortened V by 4 bases and J by 0 bases, and 4 bases separated the two germline ends. CDR3 length: 12 amino acids. Per the germline V gene, CDR1 is LNHDA and CDR2 is SQIVND (reference sequence).

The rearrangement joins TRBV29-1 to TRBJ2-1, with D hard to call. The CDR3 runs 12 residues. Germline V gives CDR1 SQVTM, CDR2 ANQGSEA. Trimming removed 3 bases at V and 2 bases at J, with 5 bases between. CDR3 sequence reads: CSVEETYNEQFF. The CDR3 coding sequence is TGCAGCGTTGAGGAGACCTACAATGAGCAGTTCTTC.

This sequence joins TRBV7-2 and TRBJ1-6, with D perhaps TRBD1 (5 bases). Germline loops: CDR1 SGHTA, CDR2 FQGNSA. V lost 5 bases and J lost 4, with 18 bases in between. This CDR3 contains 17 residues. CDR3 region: CASSIRDGGFYNSPLHF. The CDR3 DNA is TGTGCCAGCAGCATCCGGGACGGTGGATTTTATAATTCACCCCTCCACTTT. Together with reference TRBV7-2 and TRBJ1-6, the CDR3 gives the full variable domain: GAGVSQSPSNKVTEKGKDVELRCDPISGHTALYWYRQSLGQGLEFLIYFQGNSAPDKSGLPSDRFSAERTGGSVSTLTIQRTQQEDSAVYLCASSIRDGGFYNSPLHFGNGTRLTVT.

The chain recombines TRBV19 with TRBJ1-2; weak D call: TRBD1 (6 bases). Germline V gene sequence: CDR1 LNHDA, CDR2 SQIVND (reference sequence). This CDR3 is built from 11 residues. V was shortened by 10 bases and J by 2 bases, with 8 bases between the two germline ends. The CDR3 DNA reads TGTGCCACCGGACAGAACTATGGCTACACCTTC. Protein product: CATGQNYGYTF.

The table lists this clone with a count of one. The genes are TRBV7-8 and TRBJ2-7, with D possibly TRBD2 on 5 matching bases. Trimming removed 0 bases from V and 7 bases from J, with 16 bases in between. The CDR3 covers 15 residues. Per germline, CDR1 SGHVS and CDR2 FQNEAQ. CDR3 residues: CASSLAEVLPREQYF. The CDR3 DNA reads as TGTGCCAGCAGCTTAGCGGAGGTCCTGCCTCGAGAGCAGTACTTC.

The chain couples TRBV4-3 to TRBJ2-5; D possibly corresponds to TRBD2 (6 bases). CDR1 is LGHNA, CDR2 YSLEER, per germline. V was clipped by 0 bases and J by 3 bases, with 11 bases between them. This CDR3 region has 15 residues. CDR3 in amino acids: CASSQDIGEEETQYF. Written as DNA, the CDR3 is TGCGCCAGCAGCCAAGACATAGGGGAGGAAGAGACCCAGTACTTC.

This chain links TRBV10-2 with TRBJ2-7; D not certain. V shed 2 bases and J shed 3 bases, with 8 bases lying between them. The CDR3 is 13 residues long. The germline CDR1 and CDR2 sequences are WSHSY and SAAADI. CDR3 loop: CASSEGSYYEQYF. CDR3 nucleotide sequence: TGCGCCAGCAGTGAGGGCAGCTACTACGAGCAGTACTTC.

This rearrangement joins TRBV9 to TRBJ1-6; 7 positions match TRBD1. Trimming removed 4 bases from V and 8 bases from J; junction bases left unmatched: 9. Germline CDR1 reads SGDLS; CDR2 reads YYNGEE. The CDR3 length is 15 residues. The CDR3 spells CASSLRQGPDSPLHF. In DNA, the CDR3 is TGTGCCAGCAGCCTACGACAGGGACCCGATTCACCCCTCCACTTT.

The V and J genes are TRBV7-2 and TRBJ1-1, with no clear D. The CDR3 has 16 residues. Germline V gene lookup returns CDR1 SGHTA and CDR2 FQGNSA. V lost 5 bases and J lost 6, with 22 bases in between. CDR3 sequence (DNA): TGTGCCAGCAGCCGTTCCCCATTCGGGCGGGAGGCTGAAGCTTTCTTT. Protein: CASSRSPFGREAEAFF.

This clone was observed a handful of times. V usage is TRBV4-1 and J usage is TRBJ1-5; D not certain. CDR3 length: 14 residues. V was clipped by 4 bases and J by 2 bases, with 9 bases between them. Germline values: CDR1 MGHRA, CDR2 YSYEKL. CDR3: CASSLGTGNQPQHF. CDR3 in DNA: TGCGCCAGCAGCCTAGGAACGGGCAATCAGCCCCAGCATTTT.

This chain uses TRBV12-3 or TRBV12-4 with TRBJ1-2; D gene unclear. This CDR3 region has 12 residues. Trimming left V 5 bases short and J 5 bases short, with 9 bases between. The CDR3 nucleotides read TGTGCCAGCAGTCCGACATCATATGGCTACACCTTC. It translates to CASSPTSYGYTF.

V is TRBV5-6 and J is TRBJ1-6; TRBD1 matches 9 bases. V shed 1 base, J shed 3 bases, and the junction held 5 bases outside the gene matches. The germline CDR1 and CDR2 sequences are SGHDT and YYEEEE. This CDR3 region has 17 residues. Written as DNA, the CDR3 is TGTGCCAGCAGCTTGAACTGGGACAGGGTCTATAATTCACCCCTCCACTTT. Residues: CASSLNWDRVYNSPLHF.

The CDR3 loop is CATSSRGQGGAYGYTF. The CDR3 coding sequence is TGTGCCACCAGCAGCCGAGGACAGGGAGGCGCTTATGGCTACACCTTC. This chain links TRBV15 with TRBJ1-2, with TRBD1 identical over 8 bases. Germline trimming cut 3 bases from V and 5 bases from J; bases unmatched to any gene: 11. This CDR3 contains 16 residues. Germline CDR1 LNHNV, CDR2 YYDKDF (reference sequence).

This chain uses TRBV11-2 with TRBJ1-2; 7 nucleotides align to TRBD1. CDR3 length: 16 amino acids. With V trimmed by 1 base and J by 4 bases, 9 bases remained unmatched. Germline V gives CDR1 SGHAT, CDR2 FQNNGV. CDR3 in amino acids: CASSLVVGGQPYGYTF. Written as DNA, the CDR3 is TGTGCCAGCAGCTTAGTAGTCGGGGGACAGCCCTATGGCTACACCTTC.